A selection of T cell receptor beta chains follows, all from one sample in a study of regulatory T cells in long-lasting Graves disease. TCRdb re-called the multiplex PCR reads through MiXCR, storing one row per CDR3 protein. This table holds over 450,000 distinct CDR3 sequences, around 13% found once. The data also belong to a second study, concerning T cells in Graves' hyperthyroidism and ophthalmopathy.

This material consisted of peripheral blood mononuclear cells (PBMCs), taken at new diagnosis, from a patient treated with antithyroid drugs. The receptors were sampled from a woman aged 25-40 years with Graves disease. CDR3s include the opening cysteine and the closing phenylalanine or tryptophan. The order of the fields is CDR3 protein, CDR3 DNA, clone size, J gene, V gene, D gene. A D gene is named only where the DNA matches it firmly. Where a row states a size, it is once, few, many or the class of an expanded clone; other rows omit it.

CDR3: CASPGLAGVCEQFF
DNA: TGCGCCAGCCCCGGACTAGCGGGAGTTTGTGAGCAGTTCTTC
size: -
J: TRBJ2-1
V: TRBV10-1
D: TRBD2

CDR3: CASSEVLGRLNIQYF
DNA: TGTGCCAGCAGTGAGGTCTTGGGACGACTAAACATTCAGTACTTC
size: many
J: TRBJ2-4
V: TRBV2
D: -

CDR3: CASSLRLAGGPGTDTQYF
DNA: TGTGCCAGCAGCTTGAGGTTAGCGGGAGGGCCAGGCACAGATACGCAGTATTTT
size: few
J: TRBJ2-3
V: TRBV5-4
D: TRBD2

CDR3: CASETNTGELFF
DNA: TGCGCCAGTGAAACCAACACCGGGGAGCTGTTTTTT
size: many
J: TRBJ2-2
V: TRBV10-2
D: -

CDR3: CASSLGTSGFTDTQYF
DNA: TGTGCCAGCAGCCTCGGGACTAGCGGCTTCACAGATACGCAGTATTTT
size: -
J: TRBJ2-3
V: TRBV5-4
D: TRBD2

CDR3: CASSIDRLAGAEAFF
DNA: TGTGCCAGTAGTATAGACCGACTTGCAGGGGCGGAAGCTTTCTTT
size: once
J: TRBJ1-1
V: TRBV19
D: -

CDR3: CASSQVGMLAADTQYF
DNA: TGTGCCAGCAGCCAAGTTGGTATGCTAGCGGCAGATACGCAGTATTTT
size: many
J: TRBJ2-3
V: TRBV3-1
D: TRBD2

CDR3: CASSMANRVFGYTF
DNA: TGTGCCAGTAGTATGGCTAACAGGGTCTTCGGCTACACCTTC
size: many
J: TRBJ1-2
V: TRBV19
D: -

CDR3: CASSSTTSGSKDEQFF
DNA: TGTGCCAGCAGTTCTACGACTAGCGGGAGTAAAGATGAGCAGTTCTTC
size: -
J: TRBJ2-1
V: TRBV6-2/TRBV6-3
D: TRBD2

CDR3: CASSIVGKNYNEQFF
DNA: TGTGCCAGTAGTATAGTCGGCAAAAACTACAATGAGCAGTTCTTC
size: many
J: TRBJ2-1
V: TRBV19
D: -

CDR3: CASSIGGTPSEQYF
DNA: TGTGCCAGTAGTATAGGGGGGACTCCCTCCGAGCAGTACTTC
size: -
J: TRBJ2-7
V: TRBV19
D: -

CDR3: CASSVDGANVLTF
DNA: TGTGCCAGCAGCGTAGATGGGGCCAACGTCCTGACTTTC
size: many
J: TRBJ2-6
V: TRBV9
D: -

CDR3: CSASGAILEQYF
DNA: TGCAGTGCTAGCGGGGCCATTCTCGAGCAGTACTTC
size: many
J: TRBJ2-7
V: TRBV20-1
D: -

CDR3: CASSDSITGDTDTQYF
DNA: TGTGCCAGCAGTGACTCGATAACGGGAGACACAGATACGCAGTATTTT
size: -
J: TRBJ2-3
V: TRBV6-4
D: -

CDR3: CASSPGAGETEAFF
DNA: TGTGCCAGCAGCCCGGGAGCAGGGGAGACTGAAGCTTTCTTT
size: few
J: TRBJ1-1
V: TRBV9
D: -

CDR3: CATRATSGRVNEQFF
DNA: TGTGCCACCAGGGCAACTAGCGGGAGGGTTAATGAGCAGTTCTTC
size: few
J: TRBJ2-1
V: TRBV15
D: TRBD2

CDR3: CASIGGYEGNQPQHF
DNA: TGTGCCAGTATCGGGGGGTACGAGGGCAATCAGCCCCAGCATTTT
size: -
J: TRBJ1-5
V: TRBV19
D: -

CDR3: CASSTGTGGSIKFYNEQFF
DNA: TGTGCCAGCAGTACCGGGACAGGGGGTTCTATTAAATTCTACAATGAGCAGTTCTTC
size: few
J: TRBJ2-1
V: TRBV27
D: TRBD1

CDR3: CASSNTGGSWTEAFF
DNA: TGTGCCAGCAGCAATACAGGGGGCTCGTGGACTGAAGCTTTCTTT
size: many
J: TRBJ1-1
V: TRBV5-5
D: TRBD1

CDR3: CASSGKGGYNEQFF
DNA: TGTGCCAGCAGTGGGAAGGGTGGGTACAATGAGCAGTTCTTC
size: many
J: TRBJ2-1
V: TRBV6-2/TRBV6-3
D: -

CDR3: CSARGFRAAPSNEQFF
DNA: TGCAGTGCTAGGGGGTTTCGAGCGGCGCCTTCTAATGAGCAGTTCTTC
size: -
J: TRBJ2-1
V: TRBV20-1
D: -

CDR3: CASSEDLLNTIYF
DNA: TGTGCCAGCAGTGAAGACCTTCTCAACACCATATATTTT
size: many
J: TRBJ1-3
V: TRBV6-1
D: -

CDR3: CASSIARDRTYEQYF
DNA: TGTGCCAGTAGTATAGCCAGGGACAGGACCTACGAGCAGTACTTC
size: many
J: TRBJ2-7
V: TRBV19
D: TRBD1

CDR3: CASSYSRVHTEAFF
DNA: TGTGCCAGCAGTTACTCCAGGGTTCACACTGAAGCTTTCTTT
size: many
J: TRBJ1-1
V: TRBV6-5
D: -

CDR3: CSVTHRGLAYGYTF
DNA: TGCAGCGTCACCCACAGGGGGTTAGCCTATGGCTACACCTTC
size: few
J: TRBJ1-2
V: TRBV29-1
D: TRBD1

CDR3: CASSIYRGRGNEQFF
DNA: TGTGCCAGCAGCATCTATCGGGGCCGGGGGAATGAGCAGTTCTTC
size: many
J: TRBJ2-1
V: TRBV12-3/TRBV12-4
D: -

CDR3: CASSKLAGGTYNEQFF
DNA: TGTGCCAGTAGTAAGCTAGCGGGAGGCACCTACAATGAGCAGTTCTTC
size: -
J: TRBJ2-1
V: TRBV19
D: TRBD2